This is a list of T cell receptor beta chains from one sample in a study of cytomegalovirus exposure and HLA in healthy donors. TCRdb's table, derived via immunoSEQ multiplex PCR, lists solely in-frame clones and lacks some. The table includes some 100,000 clones, roughly four fifths detected once. Sequencing input: PBMCs. These receptors originate from a male donor in good health and CMV-seropositive. Both conserved end residues are part of each CDR3. Fields, in order: V gene, D gene, J gene, clone size, CDR3 DNA, CDR3 protein. D genes are given only for firm matches. Rows may omit the clone size; those that give it use once, few, many or a size class.

V: TRBV7-9
D: TRBD1
J: TRBJ2-2
size: .
DNA: TGTGCCAGCAGCACAATGACAGGGGGGAGCACCGGGGAGCTGTTTTTT
CDR3: CASSTMTGGSTGELFF

V: TRBV5-6
D: .
J: TRBJ2-5
size: .
DNA: TGTGCCAGCAGCTTGGCCGGAGTAAGCTCAGAGACCCAGTACTTC
CDR3: CASSLAGVSSETQYF

V: TRBV7-2
D: .
J: TRBJ1-4
size: once
DNA: TGTGCCAGCAGCCCTCTGACTACTAATGAAAAACTGTTTTTT
CDR3: CASSPLTTNEKLFF

V: TRBV11-3
D: .
J: TRBJ1-4
size: .
DNA: TGTGCCAGCAGCCCCGGAGCAGAAAAACTGTTTTTT
CDR3: CASSPGAEKLFF

V: TRBV5-4
D: .
J: TRBJ2-7
size: .
DNA: TGTGCCAGCAGCTTGGGGGGGCCTTACGAGCAGTACTTC
CDR3: CASSLGGPYEQYF

V: TRBV5-6
D: TRBD1
J: TRBJ1-1
size: .
DNA: TGTGCCAGCAGCCGTACCACAGGGGGCCCGGGGTTGAACACTGAAGCTTTCTTT
CDR3: CASSRTTGGPGLNTEAFF

V: TRBV12-5
D: .
J: TRBJ1-6
size: few
DNA: TGTGCTAGTGGTCACCGAGGAACTAACAATTCACCCCTCCACTTT
CDR3: CASGHRGTNNSPLHF

V: TRBV28
D: .
J: TRBJ1-5
size: .
DNA: TGTGCCAGCAGTCGGACCCACAGGGTAGGGTCTTATAGCAATCAGCCCCAGCATTTT
CDR3: CASSRTHRVGSYSNQPQHF

V: TRBV19
D: TRBD1
J: TRBJ1-4
size: .
DNA: TGTGCCAGTAGGGACAGGGCTGACCTTGGAGAAAAACTGTTTTTT
CDR3: CASRDRADLGEKLFF

V: TRBV14
D: .
J: TRBJ2-7
size: .
DNA: TGTGCCAGCAGCCACCTCGGGTTGGGGGGATCCTACGAGCAGTACTTC
CDR3: CASSHLGLGGSYEQYF

V: TRBV11-2
D: TRBD2
J: TRBJ2-7
size: few
DNA: TGTGCCAGCAGCTCCCTGGGCGGGGGCTCCTACGAGCAGTACTTC
CDR3: CASSSLGGGSYEQYF

V: TRBV2
D: .
J: TRBJ2-7
size: .
DNA: TGTGCCAGCAGTGACAGGTCTCTCTACGAGCAGTACTTC
CDR3: CASSDRSLYEQYF

V: TRBV11-3
D: TRBD1
J: TRBJ1-4
size: .
DNA: TGTGCCTCAACCGGGACAGGGGTTGAAAAACTGTTTTTT
CDR3: CASTGTGVEKLFF

V: TRBV19
D: .
J: TRBJ2-3
size: .
DNA: TGTGCCAGTCAAGGACAAAACACAGATACGCAGTATTTT
CDR3: CASQGQNTDTQYF

V: TRBV28
D: .
J: TRBJ2-7
size: .
DNA: TGTGCCAGCACGGGGGAGCGGGCCTACGAGCAGTACTTC
CDR3: CASTGERAYEQYF

V: TRBV29-1
D: .
J: TRBJ2-2
size: .
DNA: TGCAGCGTACAGGATACCGGGGAGCTGTTTTTT
CDR3: CSVQDTGELFF

V: TRBV28
D: .
J: TRBJ2-7
size: .
DNA: TGTGCCAGCAGTTTAACTACAGCTAGCTCCTCCTACGAGCAGTACTTC
CDR3: CASSLTTASSSYEQYF

V: TRBV29-1
D: TRBD1
J: TRBJ2-4
size: once
DNA: TGCAGCGTTAGCCCCGGGACAGACAAAAACATTCAGTACTTC
CDR3: CSVSPGTDKNIQYF

V: TRBV30
D: .
J: TRBJ1-1
size: .
DNA: TGTGCCTGGGGAGGGGCCTACACTGAAGCTTTCTTT
CDR3: CAWGGAYTEAFF

V: TRBV19
D: TRBD1
J: TRBJ2-2
size: .
DNA: TGTGCCAGTAGTTTTCTTCCCGGGACAGGGGACACCGGGGAGCTGTTTTTT
CDR3: CASSFLPGTGDTGELFF

V: TRBV7-2
D: TRBD1
J: TRBJ1-1
size: .
DNA: TGTGCCAGCAGCCGACAGGGGGCGAACACTGAAGCTTTCTTT
CDR3: CASSRQGANTEAFF

V: TRBV30
D: .
J: TRBJ1-1
size: .
DNA: TGTGCCTCTGACAGGAACACTGAAGCTTTCTTT
CDR3: CASDRNTEAFF

V: TRBV4-1
D: .
J: TRBJ1-5
size: .
DNA: TGCGCCAGCAGCCGGACAGTGGACGGGTCCCAGCATTTT
CDR3: CASSRTVDGSQHF

V: TRBV4-1
D: .
J: TRBJ2-7
size: .
DNA: TGCGCCAGCAGCCAAGGGGGCTCCAACTACGAGCAGTACTTC
CDR3: CASSQGGSNYEQYF

V: TRBV11-3
D: TRBD1
J: TRBJ2-5
size: .
DNA: TGTGCCAGCAGCCCGTGGACAGGTCAGGATCAAGAGACCCAGTACTTC
CDR3: CASSPWTGQDQETQYF

V: TRBV4-2
D: .
J: TRBJ1-6
size: .
DNA: TGTGCCAGCAGCCAAGAGATGCGGGGGGCAGCTTCACCCCTCCACTTT
CDR3: CASSQEMRGAASPLHF

V: TRBV28
D: .
J: TRBJ1-1
size: .
DNA: TGTGCCAGCAGTTACCCCTCGGTCGCGTACACTGAAGCTTTCTTT
CDR3: CASSYPSVAYTEAFF